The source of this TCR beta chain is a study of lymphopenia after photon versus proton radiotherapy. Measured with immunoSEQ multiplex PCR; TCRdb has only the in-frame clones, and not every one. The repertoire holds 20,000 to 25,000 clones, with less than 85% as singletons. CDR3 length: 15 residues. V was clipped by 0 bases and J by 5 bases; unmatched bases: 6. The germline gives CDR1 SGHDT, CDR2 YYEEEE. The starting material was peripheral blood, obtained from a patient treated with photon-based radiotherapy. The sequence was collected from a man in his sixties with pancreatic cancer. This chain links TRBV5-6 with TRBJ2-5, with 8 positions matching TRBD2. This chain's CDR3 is CASSLVAGGRETQYF. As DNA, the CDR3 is TGTGCCAGCAGCTTGGTGGCGGGGGGCAGGGAGACCCAGTACTTC.